The 18 T cell receptor beta chains below were found in one sample sequenced in a study of identical twins. TCRdb re-derived calls from the 5' RACE reads in MiXCR, one entry per CDR3 protein. Of fewer than 550,000 distinct CDR3 sequences listed, roughly an eighth were seen once; the top ten hold approximately 0.98%. This sample was also put to use in a study of yellow fever vaccine responses in identical twins.

Sequencing was carried out using CD4+ T cells sorted from blood. The source of these receptors is a woman aged 18 to 35 in good health.

This chain connects TRBV20-1 to TRBJ2-2, with 8 nucleotides matching TRBD2. This CDR3 has 17 residues. V trimming: 0 bases; J trimming: 4 bases; junction bases outside the gene matches: 10. CDR1 is DFQATT, CDR2 SNEGSKA, per germline (reference sequence). CDR3 nucleotide sequence: TGCAGTGCTAGAGATCTTAAAGCGGGGGCCCTCACCGGGGAGCTGTTTTTT. Translating gives CSARDLKAGALTGELFF.

In this sample, this clonotype turned up many times. This rearrangement joins TRBV7-9 to TRBJ1-6; D is unresolved. Trimming cost V 3 bases and J 10 bases, with 10 bases left between them. CDR1 is SEHNR and CDR2 is FQNEAQ in the germline V gene (reference sequence). The CDR3 covers 13 residues. The CDR3 protein is CASSLTGGSPLHF. In DNA, the CDR3 is TGTGCCAGCAGCTTGACCGGTGGGTCACCCCTCCACTTT.

This clonotype showed up many times. The rearrangement links TRBV4-2 to TRBJ2-5; TRBD2 agrees at 8 bases. Germline V gene lookup returns CDR1 LGHNA and CDR2 YNFKEQ. The length of the CDR3 is 15 residues. Losses at the gene ends were 4 bases for V and 1 base for J; bases not matched to a gene: 5. The CDR3 nucleotides read TGTGCCAGCAGCCCCACTACTAGCGGCCAAGAGACCCAGTACTTC. It specifies CASSPTTSGQETQYF.

This chain links TRBV19 with TRBJ2-7, with a possible D match to TRBD2 (5 bases). V was pared by 9 bases and J by 3 bases, with 12 bases between. Germline lookup yields CDR1 LNHDA and CDR2 SQIVND (reference sequence). The CDR3 consists of 12 residues. DNA for the CDR3: TGTGCCAGCCTACGACGGGGCTACGAGCAGTACTTC. Its protein is CASLRRGYEQYF.

This clonotype occurred many times. The genes are TRBV3-1 and TRBJ1-1; D ambiguous. The CDR3 runs 15 residues. Trimming stripped 0 bases from V and 3 bases from J, with 11 bases between. Germline lookup yields CDR1 LGHDT and CDR2 YNNKEL (reference sequence). The CDR3 coding sequence is TGTGCCAGCAGCCAAGATATTGCCACATACACTGAAGCTTTCTTT. Its protein is CASSQDIATYTEAFF. Complete variable domain (other parts from reference TRBV3-1 and TRBJ1-1): DTAVSQTPKYLVTQMGNDKSIKCEQNLGHDTMYWYKQDSKKFLKIMFSYNNKELIINETVPNRFSPKSPDKAHLNLHINSLELGDSAVYFCASSQDIATYTEAFFGQGTRLTVV.

V and J are TRBV7-2 and TRBJ2-7; TRBD2 is a possible D gene (5 bases). Germline V gene data show CDR1 as SGHTA and CDR2 as FQGNSA. The CDR3 has 16 amino acids. Deletions cut 3 bases from V and 3 bases from J, with 18 bases between. CDR3 coding DNA: TGTGCCAGCAGCTTGCGGGTCGGAGCGGCCTACTACGAGCAGTACTTC. This sequence encodes CASSLRVGAAYYEQYF.

The table lists this clonotype with a few counts. Relative to the germline gene, one junction end is altered; a read error may explain this. J is TRBJ2-7 and V is TRBV16, with D possibly TRBD2 on 6 matching bases. This CDR3 comprises 13 residues. Germline lookup yields CDR1 KGHSY and CDR2 FQNENV. The CDR3 DNA is TGTGCCAGCAGCCCAAATAGGGACCGGGAGCGTATCTTC. This encodes CASSPNRDRERIF.

The genes are TRBV6-1 and TRBJ2-3, with 10 bases aligning to TRBD1. J lost 4 bases, V lost 6 bases, and 10 bases had no gene match. Germline CDR1 MNHNS, CDR2 SASEGT. This CDR3 comprises 16 residues. The CDR3 region is CASSLTGGAGADTQYF. The CDR3 coding sequence is TGTGCCAGCAGCTTGACAGGGGGCGCGGGCGCAGATACGCAGTATTTT.

This chain uses TRBV7-9 with TRBJ1-6, with D perhaps matching TRBD1 (5 bases). The V gene lost 4 bases and the J gene lost 16 bases, with 11 bases spanning the gap. Per germline, CDR1 SEHNR and CDR2 FQNEAQ (reference sequence). The CDR3 is made up of 11 amino acids. The DNA of the CDR3 is TGTGCCAGCAGCTCCGGGGGGGATCTCCACTTT. Its protein product is CASSSGGDLHF.

In this sample, this clonotype turned up a few times. This CDR3 is CASSWDAAYEQYF. CDR3 in DNA: TGTGCCAGCAGTTGGGACGCCGCCTACGAGCAGTACTTC. The chain recombines TRBV6-5 with TRBJ2-7; D is possibly TRBD1 or TRBD2 (5 bases each). Germline CDR1 is MNHEY and CDR2 is SVGAGI. Deletions cut 4 bases from V and 2 bases from J, with 9 bases between. The CDR3 runs 13 residues.

This clonotype has only a few counts. The chain links TRBV12-3 or TRBV12-4 to TRBJ2-1, with D uncertain. The CDR3 is made up of 13 amino acids. Trimming shortened V by 6 bases and J by 8 bases, and 14 bases separated the two germline ends. CDR3 region: CASSYDLRDEQFF. CDR3 DNA: TGTGCCAGCAGCTATGACCTTAGGGATGAGCAGTTCTTC.

The J gene is TRBJ1-5, the V gene TRBV6-1; 8 bases are shared with TRBD1. Losses at the gene ends were 6 bases for V and 7 bases for J; bases not matched to a gene: 8. The CDR3 sequence is 14 residues long. Germline V gene lookup returns CDR1 MNHNS and CDR2 SASEGT. In DNA form, the CDR3 reads TGTGCCAGCAGCTCGGACAGGGACAGGCAGCCCCAGCATTTT. As protein: CASSSDRDRQPQHF.

The chain joins TRBV12-3 or TRBV12-4 to TRBJ2-3; 12 positions match TRBD2. The CDR3 is 16 amino acids. Unmatched junction bases numbered 8, after V lost 5 bases and J lost 5 bases. CDR3 loop: CASSLRPGLAGDTQYF. The DNA of the CDR3 is TGTGCCAGCAGTCTCCGCCCGGGACTAGCGGGAGATACGCAGTATTTT.

There are many counts of this clonotype. The rearrangement uses TRBV28 and TRBJ2-6; D could derive from TRBD1 or TRBD2 (6 bases each). This CDR3 has 17 amino acids. Trimming removed 5 bases at V and 1 base at J, with 15 bases between. In germline, CDR1 is MDHEN, CDR2 SYDVKM. CDR3 in amino acids: CASSQRGARSGANVLTF. Here the CDR3 DNA reads TGTGCCAGCAGTCAGAGGGGGGCCAGATCTGGGGCCAACGTCCTGACTTTC.

This clonotype was observed at least ten times. V gene TRBV4-1 combines with J gene TRBJ2-1; D is ambiguous. Germline V gives CDR1 MGHRA, CDR2 YSYEKL. V was clipped by 0 bases and J by 1 base, with 10 bases between them. The CDR3 spans 16 residues. As DNA, the CDR3 is TGCGCCAGCAGCCAAGATGCCACAGTTTCCTACAATGAGCAGTTCTTC. This translates into CASSQDATVSYNEQFF.

This clonotype was detected only a few times. The rearrangement uses TRBV6-1 and TRBJ1-1; 7 positions agree with TRBD1. This CDR3 has 12 residues. CDR1 and CDR2 (germline): MNHNS, SASEGT. Trimming took 7 bases from V and 4 from J; bases not matched to a gene: 3. The CDR3, as DNA: TGTGCCAGCAACGCAGGGGGCACTGAAGCTTTCTTT. It codes for CASNAGGTEAFF.

In its sample, this clonotype was seen many times. The V call is TRBV24-1, the J call TRBJ2-1; 8 bases agree with TRBD2. Germline lookup yields CDR1 KGHDR and CDR2 SFDVKD. The junction had 9 bases not matched to a gene; V was cut back by 9 bases and J by 3 bases. The CDR3 covers 15 residues. CDR3 residues: CATGSPSGSYNEQFF. In DNA form, the CDR3 reads TGTGCCACCGGATCCCCCAGCGGGAGCTACAATGAGCAGTTCTTC.

This clonotype was detected only a few times. The V and J genes are TRBV10-3 and TRBJ2-5; weak D call: TRBD2 (5 bases). Germline V lookup: CDR1 ENHRY, CDR2 SYGVKD. The CDR3 is 15 amino acids. V lost 8 bases, J lost 1 base, and 17 bases lay in between. DNA for the CDR3: TGTGCCATCCAGGCCGATCGGGGTGGCCAAGAGACCCAGTACTTC. Translated, it gives CAIQADRGGQETQYF.